The 29 T cell receptor beta chains listed next were all sequenced from one sample in a study of T cells after yellow fever vaccination. TCRdb reprocessed the 5' RACE reads via MiXCR and lists one record per CDR3 protein. The repertoire holds about 150,000 distinct CDR3 sequences, with about 6.9% as singletons. Sequencing used CD4+ T cells sorted from PBMCs, obtained 10 days after the yellow fever booster vaccination. The receptors were gathered from a man aged 30 to 39 who received the YFV17D yellow fever vaccine.

CDR3 DNA sequence: TGTGCCAGCAGCGGGATATGGAGCGGAGAGACCCAGTACTTC. Translation: CASSGIWSGETQYF. The V call is TRBV7-2, the J call TRBJ2-5, with D possibly matching TRBD2 (5 bases). Trimming stripped 5 bases from V and 4 bases from J, with 14 bases between. The CDR3 extends over 14 amino acids. Germline values: CDR1 SGHTA, CDR2 FQGNSA.

This clonotype was counted between two and nine times. The chain recombines TRBV4-2 with TRBJ1-1; D gene uncertain. Germline CDR1 is LGHNA and CDR2 is YNFKEQ. This CDR3 contains 12 residues. The ends were cut back, 0 bases at V and 8 bases at J, with 7 bases in the middle. The CDR3 sequence: CASSQEAGEAFF. CDR3 sequence (DNA): TGTGCCAGCAGCCAAGAGGCGGGAGAAGCTTTCTTT.

The gene calls are TRBV7-2 and TRBJ2-7, with 8 bases fitting TRBD2. CDR3 size: 15 residues. Germline V gene data show CDR1 as SGHTA and CDR2 as FQGNSA. V shed 4 bases, J shed 7 bases, and the junction held 12 bases outside the gene matches. DNA of the CDR3: TGTGCCAGCAGCTACGTTTTTGCGGGAGGTCGGGAGCAGTACTTC. Protein product: CASSYVFAGGREQYF.

This rearrangement joins TRBV6-5 to TRBJ1-4; 9 positions agree with TRBD1. Per the germline V gene, CDR1 is MNHEY and CDR2 is SVGAGI. CDR3 length: 15 amino acids. With V trimmed by 6 bases and J by 10 bases, 12 bases remained unmatched. The chain's CDR3 is CASSPRDRGGVKLFF. The CDR3 DNA reads as TGTGCCAGCAGCCCCCGAGACAGGGGGGGCGTAAAACTGTTTTTT.

The CDR3 here is CASRTGSYEQYF. The CDR3 DNA follows: TGTGCCAGCAGGACAGGCTCCTACGAGCAGTACTTC. The chain employs TRBV6-2 or TRBV6-3 and TRBJ2-7; perhaps TRBD1 as D (6 bases). The germline V and J ends were trimmed by 6 bases and 0 bases, with 6 bases remaining between them. The CDR3 spans 12 residues. Germline-derived CDR1 and CDR2 are MNHEY and SVGEGT.

V and J are TRBV7-9 and TRBJ2-6; tentatively, D is TRBD1 (5 bases). Germline CDR1 and CDR2: SEHNR and FQNEAQ (reference sequence). V was trimmed by 8 bases and J by 2 bases, leaving 16 bases between them. The length of the CDR3 is 16 residues. The CDR3 protein is CASGEQDPTGANVLTF. Written as DNA, the CDR3 is TGTGCCAGCGGGGAACAGGATCCAACTGGGGCCAACGTCCTGACTTTC.

There are a few counts of this clonotype. V usage is TRBV14 and J usage is TRBJ1-1; D is undetermined. Trimming pared 5 bases from V and 6 bases from J, leaving 13 bases between. Germline CDR1 SGHDN, CDR2 FVKESK. This CDR3 contains 13 residues. The chain's CDR3 is CASSFGRRPEAFF. CDR3 coding DNA: TGTGCCAGCAGCTTTGGAAGGCGTCCTGAAGCTTTCTTT.

This clonotype has ten or more counts. For the CDR3, the DNA is TGCAGTGCCCTTAGCGGGGTGGAGCAGTTCTTC. As protein: CSALSGVEQFF. The rearrangement links TRBV20-1 to TRBJ2-1; 8 bases agree with TRBD2. This CDR3 is 11 amino acids long. Germline V gene lookup returns CDR1 DFQATT and CDR2 SNEGSKA (reference sequence). V shed 6 bases and J 10 bases; nucleotides not matched to a gene: 5.

V is TRBV30 and J is TRBJ1-2; TRBD1 matches 9 bases. V dropped 4 bases and J dropped 1; count of bases not matched to a gene: 7. Looked up from germline, CDR1 is GTSNPN and CDR2 is SVGIG (reference sequence). The CDR3 runs to 15 residues. The CDR3 spells CAWTPKGQGNYGYTF. In nucleotides, the CDR3 is TGTGCCTGGACCCCTAAGGGACAGGGTAACTATGGCTACACCTTC. Together with reference TRBV30 and TRBJ1-2, the CDR3 gives the full variable domain: SQTIHQWPATLVQPVGSPLSLECTVEGTSNPNLYWYRQAAGRGLQLLFYSVGIGQISSEVPQNLSASRPQDRQFILSSKKLLLSDSGFYLCAWTPKGQGNYGYTFGSGTRLTVV.

This clonotype was recorded at least ten times. This chain connects TRBV3-1 to TRBJ2-7, with 10 bases fitting TRBD1. J lost 6 bases, V lost 5 bases, and 10 bases had no gene match. Germline CDR1 and CDR2: LGHDT and YNNKEL (reference sequence). CDR3 size: 15 residues. The CDR3 is CASSTGTGEMGEQYF. The CDR3 DNA reads as TGTGCCAGCAGCACCGGGACAGGGGAGATGGGCGAGCAGTACTTC.

This clonotype was seen ten or more times. The gene calls are TRBV20-1 and TRBJ2-5; possible D gene TRBD1, 5 bases. The V and J ends lost 5 bases and 4 bases respectively, with 11 bases between them. The CDR3 runs 12 residues. Germline V gene sequence: CDR1 DFQATT, CDR2 SNEGSKA (reference sequence). As DNA, the CDR3 is TGCAGTGCTCGGACACTACCAGAGACCCAGTACTTC. Protein product: CSARTLPETQYF.

This clonotype appeared many times. The rearrangement uses TRBV15 and TRBJ2-3; D possibly corresponds to TRBD2 (6 bases). V shed 0 bases and J shed 0 bases, with 16 bases lying between them. The CDR3 consists of 18 residues. The germline CDR1 and CDR2 sequences are LNHNV and YYDKDF (reference sequence). The CDR3 here is CATSRDNSGRWSTDTQYF. CDR3 bases: TGTGCCACCAGCAGAGATAATAGTGGGAGGTGGAGCACAGATACGCAGTATTTT.

The sample holds many counts of this clonotype. V is TRBV20-1 and J is TRBJ2-7; no reliable D call. The CDR3 has 13 residues. The germline V gene encodes CDR1 DFQATT and CDR2 SNEGSKA (reference sequence). The V end lost 0 bases, the J end lost 5 bases, and 11 bases lay between the germline ends. The CDR3 protein is CSAREASADEQYF. CDR3 bases: TGCAGTGCTAGAGAGGCGTCGGCAGACGAGCAGTACTTC.

The V and J genes are TRBV27 and TRBJ2-7; 8 nucleotides match TRBD2. V lost 10 bases and J lost 3; bases outside the gene matches: 11. The germline V gene encodes CDR1 MNHEY and CDR2 SMNVEV (reference sequence). The CDR3 has 14 amino acids. The CDR3 nucleotides are TGTGCCACCAAGCGGGGGCTCGGGAGCTACGAGCAGTACTTC. Protein: CATKRGLGSYEQYF.

On this clonotype: A much larger clonotype is one base distant, so this may be a read error. This chain uses TRBV7-9 with TRBJ2-7; 9 positions match TRBD1. Germline lookup yields CDR1 SEHNR and CDR2 FQNEAQ (reference sequence). This CDR3 is built from 16 residues. Here the CDR3 reads CVSSPTKGTGSYEQYF. The CDR3 DNA sequence: TGTGTCAGCAGCCCTACGAAAGGGACAGGGTCCTACGAGCAGTACTTC.

The V gene is TRBV5-1, the J gene TRBJ2-5; no firm D call. Trimming took 4 bases from V and 5 from J, leaving 9 bases between them. Germline V CDR1 and CDR2: SGHRS, YFSETQ. The CDR3 runs 12 residues. The CDR3 protein is CASSLPGETQYF. The CDR3 DNA follows: TGCGCCAGCAGCCTCCCCGGGGAGACCCAGTACTTC.

This clonotype was recorded at least ten times. The chain couples TRBV20-1 to TRBJ2-7; no definite D call. Germline V CDR1 and CDR2: DFQATT, SNEGSKA (reference sequence). Trimming stripped 0 bases from V and 5 bases from J, with 20 bases between. This CDR3 has 16 residues. The CDR3 loop is CSARERLGRSFDEQYF. The CDR3 DNA follows: TGCAGTGCTAGAGAAAGGCTCGGGCGATCTTTCGACGAGCAGTACTTC.

This clonotype was seen at least ten times. V is TRBV20-1 and J is TRBJ2-3; TRBD2 agrees at 11 bases. The V gene end was trimmed by 6 bases and the J gene end by 7 bases; junction bases not matched to a gene: 12. CDR1 and CDR2 (germline): DFQATT, SNEGSKA (reference sequence). The CDR3 spans 15 residues. The CDR3 here is CSATNSGRARYTQYF. CDR3 bases: TGCAGTGCAACTAATAGCGGGAGGGCCCGATATACGCAGTATTTT.

Ten or more counts support this clonotype. The J gene is TRBJ2-5, the V gene TRBV5-1, with D perhaps matching TRBD2 (6 bases). The V end was cut by 0 bases, the J end by 1 base, with 13 bases between. The length of the CDR3 is 16 residues. CDR1 is SGHRS, CDR2 YFSETQ, per germline. In nucleotides, the CDR3 is TGCGCCAGCAGCTTGGGGGTAGCGGAGATCCAAGAGACCCAGTACTTC. Translation gives CASSLGVAEIQETQYF.

The chain is built from TRBV12-3 or TRBV12-4 and TRBJ1-6; D unresolved. The CDR3 extends over 11 amino acids. Deletions cut 3 bases from V and 10 bases from J, with 4 bases between. In DNA form, the CDR3 reads TGTGCCAGCAGTTTCAACTCACCCCTCCACTTT. This sequence encodes CASSFNSPLHF.

This clonotype was counted at least ten times. The genes are TRBV5-6 and TRBJ2-1; the match to TRBD2 covers 10 bases. The CDR3 is 15 residues long. Looked up from germline, CDR1 is SGHDT and CDR2 is YYEEEE. Trimming at V came to 1 base and at J to 6 bases, leaving 4 bases not matched to a gene. CDR3 protein: CASSLISGRINEQFF. As DNA, the CDR3 is TGTGCCAGCAGCTTGATTAGCGGGAGGATCAATGAGCAGTTCTTC.

This clonotype was seen at least ten times. The chain employs TRBV7-9 and TRBJ1-1, with D perhaps matching TRBD1 (5 bases). This CDR3 comprises 13 residues. With 8 bases removed from V and 6 bases from J, the gap between germline ends came to 16 bases. Per the germline V gene, CDR1 is SEHNR and CDR2 is FQNEAQ (reference sequence). CDR3 sequence: CASQQAAVSEAFF. CDR3 DNA: TGTGCCAGCCAACAGGCCGCGGTTTCTGAAGCTTTCTTT.

This clonotype occurred many times. The chain recombines TRBV27 with TRBJ2-1, with D possibly being TRBD1 (6 bases). CDR1 MNHEY and CDR2 SMNVEV come from the germline V gene (reference sequence). The V end lost 6 bases, the J end lost 9 bases, and 18 bases lay between the germline ends. CDR3 length: 14 residues. CDR3 sequence reads: CASSTVLQGTEQFF. The CDR3 nucleotides are TGTGCCAGCAGCACTGTGTTACAGGGAACTGAGCAGTTCTTC.

The sample holds many counts of this clonotype. The chain links TRBV14 to TRBJ2-2, with TRBD1 as a possible D gene (5 bases). Germline loops: CDR1 SGHDN, CDR2 FVKESK. Trimming removed 7 bases at V and 6 bases at J, with 15 bases between. This CDR3 is built from 14 residues. CDR3 amino acids: CASKKDSVSGELFF. The DNA of the CDR3 is TGTGCCAGCAAAAAAGACAGTGTCTCCGGGGAGCTGTTTTTT.

There are many counts of this clonotype. J is TRBJ2-4 and V is TRBV19; 8 bases map to TRBD1. The germline CDR1 and CDR2 sequences are LNHDA and SQIVND (reference sequence). J was trimmed by 8 bases and V by 4 bases; bases with no gene match: 7. CDR3 size: 14 residues. The CDR3 DNA reads TGTGCCAGTAGTAGCCAGGGGGCATCGGACATTCAGTACTTC. Its protein product is CASSSQGASDIQYF.

This clonotype was picked up many times. The V and J genes are TRBV7-9 and TRBJ2-7; 8 bases match TRBD1. The germline V gene has CDR1 SEHNR and CDR2 FQNEAQ (reference sequence). V was pared by 3 bases and J by 11 bases, with 15 bases of the junction left unmatched. The CDR3 is made up of 15 amino acids. CDR3 in amino acids: CASSFTGTGLIEEYF. The CDR3 DNA is TGTGCCAGCAGCTTCACCGGGACAGGCCTGATAGAAGAGTACTTC. Looking up the rest from reference TRBV7-9 and TRBJ2-7 gives the full variable domain: DTGVSQNPRHKITKRGQNVTFRCDPISEHNRLYWYRQTLGQGPEFLTYFQNEAQLEKSRLLSDRFSAERPKGSFSTLEIQRTEQGDSAMYLCASSFTGTGLIEEYFGPGTRLTVT.

This clonotype has ten or more counts. This chain uses TRBV6-2 or TRBV6-3 with TRBJ1-5, with D hard to call. Looked up from germline, CDR1 is MNHEY and CDR2 is SVGEGT. V lost 7 bases, J lost 0 bases, and 10 bases lay in between. The CDR3 is 14 residues long. The CDR3 DNA is TGTGCCAGCACCAAGGAGTATAGCAATCAGCCCCAGCATTTT. This sequence encodes CASTKEYSNQPQHF.

In its sample, this clonotype was seen many times. V is TRBV28 and J is TRBJ2-4; D gene uncertain. V was shortened by 5 bases and J by 6 bases, with 8 bases between the two germline ends. This CDR3 has 12 amino acids. Per the germline V gene, CDR1 is MDHEN and CDR2 is SYDVKM. CDR3 amino acids: CASSILGNIQYF. The CDR3 DNA sequence: TGTGCCAGCAGTATCTTGGGAAACATTCAGTACTTC.

This clonotype was counted at least ten times. The CDR3, as DNA: TGTGCCAGCAGTTACACTAGCGGGAGGACGAATGAGCAGTTCTTC. Protein: CASSYTSGRTNEQFF. This chain connects TRBV6-5 to TRBJ2-1; 12 bases are a match to TRBD2. CDR1 and CDR2 from the germline V gene are MNHEY and SVGAGI. The CDR3 loop spans 15 amino acids. V lost 2 bases, J lost 7 bases, and 3 bases stayed unmatched.